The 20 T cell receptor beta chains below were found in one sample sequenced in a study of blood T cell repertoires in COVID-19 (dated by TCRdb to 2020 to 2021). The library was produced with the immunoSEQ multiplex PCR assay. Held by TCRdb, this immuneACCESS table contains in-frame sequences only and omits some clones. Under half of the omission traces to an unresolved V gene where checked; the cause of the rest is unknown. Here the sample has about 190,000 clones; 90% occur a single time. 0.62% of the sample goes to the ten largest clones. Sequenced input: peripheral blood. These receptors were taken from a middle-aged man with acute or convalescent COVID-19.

The CDR3 loop is CASNKPGLAGGPSYEQYF. In DNA, the CDR3 is TGTGCCAGCAATAAACCGGGACTAGCGGGAGGTCCCTCCTACGAGCAGTACTTC. The chain recombines TRBV2 with TRBJ2-7, with 15 bases aligning to TRBD2. The CDR3 has 18 residues. CDR1 is SNHLY and CDR2 is FYNNEI in the germline V gene. Germline trimming cut 7 bases from V and 0 bases from J; bases unmatched to any gene: 10.

DNA of the CDR3: TGCGCCAGCAGCCAAGACAGGGGGCTAGGTTCTGGAAACACCATATATTTT. Amino acid sequence: CASSQDRGLGSGNTIYF. This chain joins TRBV4-3 and TRBJ1-3; the match to TRBD1 covers 8 bases. V lost 0 bases, J lost 1 base, and 5 bases stayed unmatched. The V gene's germline CDR1 is LGHNA and CDR2 YSLEER. CDR3 length: 17 residues.

CDR3 protein: CASSLTGNYNEQFF. In nucleotides, the CDR3 is TGTGCCAGCAGCTTAACGGGGAACTACAATGAGCAGTTCTTC. The chain couples TRBV7-8 to TRBJ2-1; maybe TRBD2 (5 bases). In germline, CDR1 is SGHVS, CDR2 FQNEAQ. Deletions cut 2 bases from V and 3 bases from J, with 8 bases between. The CDR3 loop spans 14 amino acids.

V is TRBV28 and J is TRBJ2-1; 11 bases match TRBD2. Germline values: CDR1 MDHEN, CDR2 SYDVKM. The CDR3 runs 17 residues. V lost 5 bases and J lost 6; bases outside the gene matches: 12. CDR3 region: CASSPHSGGAGSNEQFF. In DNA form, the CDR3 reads TGTGCCAGCAGTCCTCATAGCGGGGGGGCCGGTAGCAATGAGCAGTTCTTC.

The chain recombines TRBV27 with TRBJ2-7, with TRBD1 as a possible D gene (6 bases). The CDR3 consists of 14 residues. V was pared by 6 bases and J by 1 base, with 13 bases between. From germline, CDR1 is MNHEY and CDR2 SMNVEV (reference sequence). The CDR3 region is CASRDPGDSYEQYF. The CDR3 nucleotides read TGTGCCAGCAGGGACCCAGGGGATTCCTACGAGCAGTACTTC.

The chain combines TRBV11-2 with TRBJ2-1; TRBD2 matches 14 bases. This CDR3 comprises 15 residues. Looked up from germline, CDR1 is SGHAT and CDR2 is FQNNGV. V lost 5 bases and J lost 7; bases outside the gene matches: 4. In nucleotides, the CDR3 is TGTGCCAGCAGCCCAAGACTAGCGGGAGGGAATGAGCAGTTCTTC. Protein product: CASSPRLAGGNEQFF.

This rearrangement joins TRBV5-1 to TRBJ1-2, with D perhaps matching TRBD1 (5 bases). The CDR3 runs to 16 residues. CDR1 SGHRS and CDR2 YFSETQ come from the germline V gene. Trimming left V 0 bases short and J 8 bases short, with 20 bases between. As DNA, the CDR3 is TGCGCCAGCAGCTTGGCCGGGGAGGGGTCCGTCGGGGGCTACACCTTC. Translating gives CASSLAGEGSVGGYTF.

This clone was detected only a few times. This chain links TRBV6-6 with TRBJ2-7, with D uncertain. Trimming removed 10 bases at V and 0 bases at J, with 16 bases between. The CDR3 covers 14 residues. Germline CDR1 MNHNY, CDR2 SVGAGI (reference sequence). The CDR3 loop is CATTVRQSSYEQYV. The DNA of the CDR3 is TGTGCCACCACTGTGAGACAAAGCTCCTACGAGCAGTACGTC.

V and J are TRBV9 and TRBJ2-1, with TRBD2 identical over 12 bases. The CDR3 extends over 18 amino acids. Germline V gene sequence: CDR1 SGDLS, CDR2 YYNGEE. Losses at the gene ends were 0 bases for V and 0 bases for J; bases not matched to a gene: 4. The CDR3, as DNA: TGTGCCAGCAGCGTAGCAGCTAGCGGGGGGGGCTCCTACAATGAGCAGTTCTTC. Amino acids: CASSVAASGGGSYNEQFF.

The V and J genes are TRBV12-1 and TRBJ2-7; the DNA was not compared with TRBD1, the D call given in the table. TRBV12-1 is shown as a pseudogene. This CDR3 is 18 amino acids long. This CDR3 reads CASSSATRGVSESYEQYV. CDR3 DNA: TGTGCCAGCAGCTCTGCGACCAGGGGAGTCAGTGAGTCCTACGAGCAGTACGTC.

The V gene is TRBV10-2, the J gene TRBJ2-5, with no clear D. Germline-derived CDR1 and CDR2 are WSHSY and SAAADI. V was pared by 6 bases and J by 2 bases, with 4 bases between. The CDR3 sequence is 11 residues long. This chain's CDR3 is CASSRQETQYF. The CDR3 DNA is TGCGCCAGCAGCAGACAAGAGACCCAGTACTTC.

The CDR3 is CASRVTNSPLHF. CDR3 coding DNA: TGTGCCAGCAGGGTCACAAATTCACCCCTCCACTTT. The chain uses TRBV28 and TRBJ1-6; D gene ambiguous. The germline V and J ends were trimmed by 6 bases and 7 bases, with 7 bases remaining between them. This CDR3 is 12 amino acids long. Germline values: CDR1 MDHEN, CDR2 SYDVKM. The whole variable domain, filled in from reference TRBV28 and TRBJ1-6, reads DVKVTQSSRYLVKRTGEKVFLECVQDMDHENMFWYRQDPGLGLRLIYFSYDVKMKEKGDIPEGYSVSREKKERFSLILESASTNQTSMYLCASRVTNSPLHFGNGTRLTVT.

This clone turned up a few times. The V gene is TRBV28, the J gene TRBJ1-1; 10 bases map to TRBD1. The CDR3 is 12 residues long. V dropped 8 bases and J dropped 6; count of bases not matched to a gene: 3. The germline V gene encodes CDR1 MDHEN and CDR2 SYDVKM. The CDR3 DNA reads TGTGCCAGCGACGGACAGGGGGCTGAAGCTTTCTTT. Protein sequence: CASDGQGAEAFF.

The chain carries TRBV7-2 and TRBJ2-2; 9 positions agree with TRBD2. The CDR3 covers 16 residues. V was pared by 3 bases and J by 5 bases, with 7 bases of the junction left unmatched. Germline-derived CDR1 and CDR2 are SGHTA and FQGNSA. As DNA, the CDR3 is TGTGCCAGCAGCTTCGCGGGGGGGCCTGGGACCGGGGAGCTGTTTTTT. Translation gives CASSFAGGPGTGELFF.

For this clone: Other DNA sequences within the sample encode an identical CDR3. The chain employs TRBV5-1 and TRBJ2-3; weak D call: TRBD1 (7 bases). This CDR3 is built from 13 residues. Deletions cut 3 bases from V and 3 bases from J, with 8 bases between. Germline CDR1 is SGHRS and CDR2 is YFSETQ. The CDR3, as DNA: TGCGCCAGCAGCTCAGGGGGGACAGATACGCAGTATTTT. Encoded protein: CASSSGGTDTQYF.

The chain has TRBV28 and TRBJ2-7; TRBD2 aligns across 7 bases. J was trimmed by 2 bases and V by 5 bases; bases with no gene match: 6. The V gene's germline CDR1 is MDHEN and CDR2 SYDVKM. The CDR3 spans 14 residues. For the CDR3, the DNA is TGTGCCAGCAGTCCCGGGGAGGGCACCTACGAGCAGTACGTC. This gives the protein CASSPGEGTYEQYV.

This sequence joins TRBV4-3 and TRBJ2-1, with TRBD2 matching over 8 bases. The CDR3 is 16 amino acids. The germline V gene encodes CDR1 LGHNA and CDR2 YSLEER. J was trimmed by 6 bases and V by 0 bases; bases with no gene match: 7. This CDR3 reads CASSQDPGGGPNEQFF. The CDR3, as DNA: TGCGCCAGCAGCCAAGATCCTGGCGGGGGGCCCAATGAGCAGTTCTTC.

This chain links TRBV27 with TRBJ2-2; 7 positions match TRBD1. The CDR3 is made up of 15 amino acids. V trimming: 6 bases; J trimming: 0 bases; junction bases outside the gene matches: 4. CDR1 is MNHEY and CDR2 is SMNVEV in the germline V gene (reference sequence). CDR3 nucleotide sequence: TGTGCCAGCAGGACAGGGCTCGCGAACACCGGGGAGCTGTTTTTT. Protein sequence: CASRTGLANTGELFF.

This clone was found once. The DNA of the CDR3 is TGTGCCAGCAGCTTGTCCAGAAATCAGCCCCAGCATTTT. Protein product: CASSLSRNQPQHF. The chain links TRBV7-2 to TRBJ1-5; no reliable D call. V lost 3 bases, J lost 4 bases, and 7 bases lay in between. The CDR3 has 13 residues. CDR1 is SGHTA and CDR2 is FQGNSA in the germline V gene.

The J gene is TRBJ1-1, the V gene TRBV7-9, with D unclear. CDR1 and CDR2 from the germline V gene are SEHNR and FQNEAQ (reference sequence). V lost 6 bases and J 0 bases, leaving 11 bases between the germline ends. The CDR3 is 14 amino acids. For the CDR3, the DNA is TGTGCCAGCAGTCGAGGTGGTTTGAACACTGAAGCTTTCTTT. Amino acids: CASSRGGLNTEAFF.